This T cell receptor (beta chain) originates from a study of identical twins. In TCRdb, the 5' RACE reads were re-called with MiXCR into one record per CDR3 protein. The repertoire holds around 530,000 distinct CDR3 sequences, 15% seen once, with about 0.47% in the top ten. There are a few counts of this clonotype. Its antigen remains unknown. Trimming at V came to 6 bases and at J to 4 bases, leaving 7 bases not matched to a gene. CDR3 length: 14 amino acids. Germline lookup yields CDR1 MRHNA and CDR2 SNTAGT. Findings and limits, study-wide: Out-of-frame alpha sequences shared by twins showed excess low generation probability. Carriage of fewer insertions was seen in abundant cord blood beta clonotypes, whereas memory repertoires showed none.

The same specimen was also included in a second study, on yellow fever vaccine responses in identical twins.

J is TRBJ1-1 and V is TRBV6-4; 8 bases are shared with TRBD1. Sequencing used CD4+ T cells sorted from blood. The source is a young woman in good health. DNA for the CDR3: TGTGCCAGCAGCGCTACAGGGGGTAGCACTGAAGCTTTCTTT. It codes for CASSATGGSTEAFF.